This T cell receptor (beta chain) is from a study of T cell responses to AZD1222 COVID-19 vaccine. Sequenced by immunoSEQ multiplex PCR; TCRdb stores in-frame clones only, minus some. The table records more than 80,000 clones, 75% to 90% of them present only once. Germline loops: CDR1 SGHDT, CDR2 YYEEEE. The CDR3 is made up of 16 amino acids. V was shortened by 4 bases and J by 8 bases, with 24 bases between the two germline ends. This clonotype was sampled from an adult in good health. This sequence joins TRBV5-6 and TRBJ1-2; no clear D. The input for sequencing was peripheral blood, taken on day 0 of AZD1222 vaccination. The CDR3: CASSPNGPVSRRGYTF. DNA of the CDR3: TGTGCCAGCAGCCCCAACGGTCCGGTCTCCCGCCGGGGCTACACCTTC.